The 3 T cell receptor beta chains in this list originate from one sample, sequenced in a study of technical replicates of blood from several donors. Generated by immunoSEQ multiplex PCR, the TCRdb table keeps only in-frame clones and is missing some. The data contain around 83,000 clones, about 94% of them singletons. The sequenced sample was T cells isolated from PBMCs. All receptors derive from a human donor in good health.

CDR3 coding DNA: TGTGCCAGCAGCTGGACAGGGCTGAACACCGGGGAGCTGTTTTTT. It translates to CASSWTGLNTGELFF. This sequence joins TRBV7-9 and TRBJ2-2; 8 nucleotides align to TRBD1. The CDR3 extends over 15 amino acids. The V gene's germline CDR1 is SEHNR and CDR2 FQNEAQ (reference sequence). J was trimmed by 1 base and V by 4 bases; bases with no gene match: 2.

V gene TRBV27 combines with J gene TRBJ2-7; possible D gene TRBD2, 7 bases. Per the germline V gene, CDR1 is MNHEY and CDR2 is SMNVEV (reference sequence). V dropped 2 bases and J dropped 3 bases, with 11 bases sitting between them. The CDR3 is 14 amino acids. The CDR3 loop is CASSLGRGRYEQYF. DNA for the CDR3: TGTGCCAGCAGTTTAGGGCGGGGGCGCTACGAGCAGTACTTC.

V usage is TRBV6-6 and J usage is TRBJ1-1; 7 nucleotides line up with TRBD1. V was clipped by 6 bases and J by 4 bases; unmatched bases: 8. The CDR3 consists of 14 residues. The germline V gene encodes CDR1 MNHNY and CDR2 SVGAGI (reference sequence). CDR3 sequence reads: CASSSDRARTEAFF. The CDR3 DNA sequence: TGTGCCAGCAGCTCAGACAGGGCCCGCACTGAAGCTTTCTTT.